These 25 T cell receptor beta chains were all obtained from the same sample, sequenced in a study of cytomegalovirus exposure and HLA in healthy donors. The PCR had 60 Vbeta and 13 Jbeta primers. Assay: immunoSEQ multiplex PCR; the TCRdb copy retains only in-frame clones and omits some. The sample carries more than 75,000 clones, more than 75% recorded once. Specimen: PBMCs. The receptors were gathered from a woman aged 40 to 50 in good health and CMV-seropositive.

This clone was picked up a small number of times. In nucleotides, the CDR3 is TGTGCCACCAGCAGGGACAGAGACTACGAGCAGTACTTC. Its protein product is CATSRDRDYEQYF. The gene calls are TRBV15 and TRBJ2-7; weak D call: TRBD1 (6 bases). CDR3 length equals 13 residues. The V end lost 3 bases, the J end lost 3 bases, and 9 bases lay between the germline ends. CDR1 LNHNV and CDR2 YYDKDF come from the germline V gene (reference sequence).

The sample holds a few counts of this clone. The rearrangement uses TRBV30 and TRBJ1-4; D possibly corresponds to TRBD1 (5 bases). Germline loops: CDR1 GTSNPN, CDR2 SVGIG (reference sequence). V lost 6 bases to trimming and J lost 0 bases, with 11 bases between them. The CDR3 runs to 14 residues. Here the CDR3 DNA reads TGTGCCTGCGGGACTCCAGCAACTAATGAAAAACTGTTTTTT. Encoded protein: CACGTPATNEKLFF.

The CDR3 DNA reads TGCGCCAGCAGCTTGCGGCGGGGGGTTCCCTACAATGAGCAGTTCTTC. Translated: CASSLRRGVPYNEQFF. This rearrangement joins TRBV5-1 to TRBJ2-1; 8 nucleotides align to TRBD2. Germline CDR1 and CDR2: SGHRS and YFSETQ. V was clipped by 1 base and J by 2 bases; unmatched bases: 5. CDR3 length equals 16 residues. Looking up the rest from reference TRBV5-1 and TRBJ2-1 gives the full variable domain: KAGVTQTPRYLIKTRGQQVTLSCSPISGHRSVSWYQQTPGQGLQFLFEYFSETQRNKGNFPGRFSGRQFSNSRSEMNVSTLELGDSALYLCASSLRRGVPYNEQFFGPGTRLTVL.

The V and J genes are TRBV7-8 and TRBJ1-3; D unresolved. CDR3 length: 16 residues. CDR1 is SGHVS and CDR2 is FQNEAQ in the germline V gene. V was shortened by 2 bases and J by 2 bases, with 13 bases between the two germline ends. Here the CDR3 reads CASSLNPPGTGNTIYF. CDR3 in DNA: TGTGCCAGCAGCTTAAATCCTCCAGGAACTGGAAACACCATATATTTT. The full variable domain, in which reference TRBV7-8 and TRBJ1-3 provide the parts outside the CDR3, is GAGVSQSPRYKVAKRGQDVALRCDPISGHVSLFWYQQALGQGPEFLTYFQNEAQLDKSGLPSDRFFAERPEGSVSTLKIQRTQQEDSAVYLCASSLNPPGTGNTIYFGEGSWLTVV.

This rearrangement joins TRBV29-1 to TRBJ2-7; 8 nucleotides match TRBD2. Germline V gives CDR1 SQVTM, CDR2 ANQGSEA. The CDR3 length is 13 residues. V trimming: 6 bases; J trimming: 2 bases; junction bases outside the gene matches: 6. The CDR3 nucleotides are TGCAGCGTGCTGACTAGCGCGACCTACGAGCAGTACTTC. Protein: CSVLTSATYEQYF.

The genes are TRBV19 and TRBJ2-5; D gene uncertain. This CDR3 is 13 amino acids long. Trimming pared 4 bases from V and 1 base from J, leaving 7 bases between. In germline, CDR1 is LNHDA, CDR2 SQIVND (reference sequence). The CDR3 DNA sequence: TGTGCCAGTAGTAGGGCAGTCCAAGAGACCCAGTACTTC. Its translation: CASSRAVQETQYF.

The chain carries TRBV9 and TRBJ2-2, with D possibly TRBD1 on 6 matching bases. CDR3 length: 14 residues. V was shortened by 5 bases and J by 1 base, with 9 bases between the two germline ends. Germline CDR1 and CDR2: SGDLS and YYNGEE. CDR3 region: CASREQGNTGELFF. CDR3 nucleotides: TGTGCCAGCAGGGAACAGGGGAACACCGGGGAGCTGTTTTTT. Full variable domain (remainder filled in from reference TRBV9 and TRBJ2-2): DSGVTQTPKHLITATGQRVTLRCSPRSGDLSVYWYQQSLDQGLQFLIQYYNGEERAKGNILERFSAQQFPDLHSELNLSSLELGDSALYFCASREQGNTGELFFGEGSRLTVL.

The CDR3 DNA sequence: TGCGCCAGCAGCCTTGGACAGGGCCCTAATGAAAAACTGTTTTTT. Translating it yields CASSLGQGPNEKLFF. The chain joins TRBV5-1 to TRBJ1-4; 8 bases align to TRBD1. This CDR3 region has 15 residues. CDR1 is SGHRS, CDR2 YFSETQ, per germline. Germline trimming cut 4 bases from V and 3 bases from J; bases unmatched to any gene: 5.

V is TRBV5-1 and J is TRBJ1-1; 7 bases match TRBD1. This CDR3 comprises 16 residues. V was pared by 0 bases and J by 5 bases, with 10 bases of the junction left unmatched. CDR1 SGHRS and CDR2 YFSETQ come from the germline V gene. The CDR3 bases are TGCGCCAGCAGCTTGGGGGCAGGGGGTGTGGGGACTGAAGCTTTCTTT. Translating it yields CASSLGAGGVGTEAFF.

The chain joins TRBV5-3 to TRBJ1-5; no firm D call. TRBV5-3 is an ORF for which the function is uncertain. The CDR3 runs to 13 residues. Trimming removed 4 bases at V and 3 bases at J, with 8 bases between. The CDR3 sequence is CARSGRDNQPQHF. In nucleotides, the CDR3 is TGTGCCAGAAGCGGGCGGGACAATCAGCCCCAGCATTTT.

The CDR3 protein is CASSEDRASTDTQYF. CDR3 in DNA: TGTGCCAGCAGTGAGGACAGGGCGAGCACAGATACGCAGTATTTT. This chain links TRBV25-1 with TRBJ2-3; 8 positions match TRBD1. CDR3 size: 15 residues. The J segment lost 0 bases and the V segment lost 3 bases, leaving 2 bases of the junction unmatched. CDR1 is MGHDK, CDR2 SYGVNS, per germline.

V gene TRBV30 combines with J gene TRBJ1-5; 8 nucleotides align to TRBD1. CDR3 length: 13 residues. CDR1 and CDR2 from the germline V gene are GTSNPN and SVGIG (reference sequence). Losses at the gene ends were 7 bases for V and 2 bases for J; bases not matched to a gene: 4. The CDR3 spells CALGQGGNQPQHF. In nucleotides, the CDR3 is TGTGCCTTAGGACAGGGAGGCAATCAGCCCCAGCATTTT. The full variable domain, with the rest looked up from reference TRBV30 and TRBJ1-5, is SQTIHQWPATLVQPVGSPLSLECTVEGTSNPNLYWYRQAAGRGLQLLFYSVGIGQISSEVPQNLSASRPQDRQFILSSKKLLLSDSGFYLCALGQGGNQPQHFGDGTRLSIL.

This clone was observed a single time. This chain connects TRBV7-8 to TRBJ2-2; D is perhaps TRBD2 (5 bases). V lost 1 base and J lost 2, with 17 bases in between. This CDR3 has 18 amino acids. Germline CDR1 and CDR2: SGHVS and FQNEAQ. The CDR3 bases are TGTGCCAGCAGCTTAGTGGGTGGCGGGTTGTATAACACCGGGGAGCTGTTTTTT. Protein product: CASSLVGGGLYNTGELFF. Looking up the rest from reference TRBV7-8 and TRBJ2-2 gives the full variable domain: GAGVSQSPRYKVAKRGQDVALRCDPISGHVSLFWYQQALGQGPEFLTYFQNEAQLDKSGLPSDRFFAERPEGSVSTLKIQRTQQEDSAVYLCASSLVGGGLYNTGELFFGEGSRLTVL.

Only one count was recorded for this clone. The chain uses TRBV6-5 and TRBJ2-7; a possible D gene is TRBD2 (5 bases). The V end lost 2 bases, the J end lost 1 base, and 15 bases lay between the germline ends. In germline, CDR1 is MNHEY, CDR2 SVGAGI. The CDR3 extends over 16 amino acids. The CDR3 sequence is CASSYPSESGSYEQYF. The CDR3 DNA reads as TGTGCCAGCAGTTACCCCTCCGAATCGGGGTCCTACGAGCAGTACTTC.

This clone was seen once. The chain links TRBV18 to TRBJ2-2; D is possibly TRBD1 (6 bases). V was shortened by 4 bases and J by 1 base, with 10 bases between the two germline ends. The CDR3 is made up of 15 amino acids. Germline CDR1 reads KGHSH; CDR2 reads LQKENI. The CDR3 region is CASSRGQQNTGELFF. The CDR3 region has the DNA TGTGCCAGCTCACGGGGACAACAGAACACCGGGGAGCTGTTTTTT.

CDR3 region: CASSTGTGITDTQYF. As DNA, the CDR3 is TGTGCCAGCAGCACCGGGACAGGAATCACAGATACGCAGTATTTT. This sequence joins TRBV25-1 and TRBJ2-3, with 8 bases lining up with TRBD1. Trimming took 6 bases from V and 2 from J; bases not matched to a gene: 7. This CDR3 is 15 amino acids long. In germline, CDR1 is MGHDK, CDR2 SYGVNS.

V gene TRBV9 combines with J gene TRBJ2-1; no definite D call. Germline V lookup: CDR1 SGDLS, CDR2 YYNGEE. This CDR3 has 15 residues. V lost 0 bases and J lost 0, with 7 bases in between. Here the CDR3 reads CASSVGSTSYNEQFF. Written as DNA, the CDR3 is TGTGCCAGCAGCGTAGGTAGCACCTCCTACAATGAGCAGTTCTTC.

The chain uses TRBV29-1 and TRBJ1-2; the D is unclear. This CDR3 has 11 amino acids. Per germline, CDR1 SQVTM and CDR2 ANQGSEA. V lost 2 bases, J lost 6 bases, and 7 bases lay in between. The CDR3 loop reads CSVEKEDGYTF. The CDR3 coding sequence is TGCAGCGTTGAAAAGGAGGATGGCTACACCTTC.

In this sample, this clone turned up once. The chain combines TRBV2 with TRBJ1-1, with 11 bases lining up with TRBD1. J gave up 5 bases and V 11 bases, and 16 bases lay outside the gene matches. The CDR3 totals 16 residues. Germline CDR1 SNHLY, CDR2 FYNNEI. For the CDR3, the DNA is TGTGCCGGCCGACAAGGGACAGGGGGAGAAGGAACTGAAGCTTTCTTT. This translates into CAGRQGTGGEGTEAFF.

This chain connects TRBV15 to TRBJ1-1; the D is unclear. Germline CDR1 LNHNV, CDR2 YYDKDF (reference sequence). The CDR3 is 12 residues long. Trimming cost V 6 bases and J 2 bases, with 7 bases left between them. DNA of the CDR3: TGTGCCACCAGTGAGGGTAACACTGAAGCTTTCTTT. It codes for CATSEGNTEAFF.

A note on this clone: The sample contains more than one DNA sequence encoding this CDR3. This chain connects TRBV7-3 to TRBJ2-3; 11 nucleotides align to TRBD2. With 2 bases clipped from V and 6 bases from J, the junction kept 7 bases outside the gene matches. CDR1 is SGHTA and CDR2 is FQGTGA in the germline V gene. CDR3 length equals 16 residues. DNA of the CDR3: TGTGCCAGCAGCTTAGGTTTAGCGGGAGGGACGGATACGCAGTATTTT. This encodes CASSLGLAGGTDTQYF.

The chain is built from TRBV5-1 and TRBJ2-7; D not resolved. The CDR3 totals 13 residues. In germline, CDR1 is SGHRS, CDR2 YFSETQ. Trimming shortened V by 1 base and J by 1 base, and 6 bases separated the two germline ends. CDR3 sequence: CASSLFQSYEQYF. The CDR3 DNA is TGCGCCAGCAGCTTGTTTCAGTCCTACGAGCAGTACTTC. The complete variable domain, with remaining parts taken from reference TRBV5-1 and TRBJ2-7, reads KAGVTQTPRYLIKTRGQQVTLSCSPISGHRSVSWYQQTPGQGLQFLFEYFSETQRNKGNFPGRFSGRQFSNSRSEMNVSTLELGDSALYLCASSLFQSYEQYFGPGTRLTVT.

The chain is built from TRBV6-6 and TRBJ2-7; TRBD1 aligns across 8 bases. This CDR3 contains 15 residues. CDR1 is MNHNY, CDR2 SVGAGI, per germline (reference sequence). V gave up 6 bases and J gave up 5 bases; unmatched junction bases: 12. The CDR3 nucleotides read TGTGCCAGCAGACCCCCGGAACAGGGGGGTAACGAGCAGTACTTC. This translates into CASRPPEQGGNEQYF.

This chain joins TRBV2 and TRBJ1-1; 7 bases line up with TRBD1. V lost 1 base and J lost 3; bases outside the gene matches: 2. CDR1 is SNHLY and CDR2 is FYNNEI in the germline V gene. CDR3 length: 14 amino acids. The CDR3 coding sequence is TGTGCCAGCAGTGAAGAGGGGGCGCACACTGAAGCTTTCTTT. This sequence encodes CASSEEGAHTEAFF.

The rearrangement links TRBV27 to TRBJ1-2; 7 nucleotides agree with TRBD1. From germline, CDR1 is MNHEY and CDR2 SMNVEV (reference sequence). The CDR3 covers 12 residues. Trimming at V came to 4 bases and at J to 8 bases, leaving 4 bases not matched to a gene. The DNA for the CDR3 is TGTGCCAGCAGTTCCCTGGGACAGGGCTACACCTTC. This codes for CASSSLGQGYTF.